This paragraph reports one T cell receptor beta chain. Clones were sequenced by immunoSEQ multiplex PCR, and TCRdb holds only the in-frame ones, with some missing. The sample yields 200,000 to 250,000 clones, over 90% seen once. These data originate in a study of blood T cell repertoires in COVID-19. V lost 6 bases and J lost 3; bases outside the gene matches: 8. Germline values: CDR1 WNHNN, CDR2 SYGVQD (reference sequence). CDR3 length equals 15 residues. The receptor's source is a man between 25 and 39 years old with COVID-19, enrolled during active disease. Sequencing used peripheral blood. The V and J genes are TRBV10-1 and TRBJ1-2, with 9 bases identical to TRBD1. As DNA, the CDR3 is TGCGCCAGCAGGGGGACAGGGTCCTACTACTATGGCTACACCTTC. It encodes CASRGTGSYYYGYTF.